The 21 T cell receptor beta chains below come from one sample, sequenced in a study of shared clonotypes between healthy human individuals. Libraries were prepared by immunoSEQ multiplex PCR; TCRdb keeps only in-frame clonotypes and omits some of them. The sample includes more than 2,000,000 clones, approximately 92% of them seen just once. The sequencing input was naive CD4+ T cells sorted from blood. Subset in this sample: CD45RA+ positively selected. These receptors all stem from a man between 18 and 35 years old in good health.

The CDR3 DNA reads as TGTGCCAGCAGCTTGGCCAGGGCGGGCCTAGCCAAAAACATTCAGTACTTC. This sequence encodes CASSLARAGLAKNIQYF. The chain links TRBV5-4 to TRBJ2-4; the D call may be TRBD1 or TRBD2 (5 bases each). Germline V gene lookup returns CDR1 SGHNT and CDR2 YYREEE (reference sequence). V was trimmed by 0 bases and J by 0 bases, leaving 13 bases between them. This CDR3 has 17 amino acids.

This rearrangement joins TRBV2 to TRBJ2-5, with 9 bases that match TRBD2. In germline, CDR1 is SNHLY, CDR2 FYNNEI. Trimming at V came to 0 bases and at J to 3 bases, leaving 8 bases not matched to a gene. There are 17 residues in the CDR3. CDR3 bases: TGTGCCAGCAGTGAAGCGCTTAGGCTAGCGGGGAAAGAGACCCAGTACTTC. Translated, it gives CASSEALRLAGKETQYF.

The chain has TRBV19 and TRBJ2-3; 10 bases line up with TRBD2. V lost 3 bases and J lost 1; bases outside the gene matches: 4. The CDR3 is 16 residues long. CDR1 and CDR2 from the germline V gene are LNHDA and SQIVND (reference sequence). This CDR3 is CASSIGLAEGTDTQYF. The CDR3 DNA sequence: TGTGCCAGTAGTATCGGACTAGCGGAGGGCACAGATACGCAGTATTTT.

The table lists this clone with a count of one. V and J are TRBV5-1 and TRBJ2-2, with 9 positions matching TRBD1. There are 16 residues in the CDR3. V was clipped by 0 bases and J by 6 bases; unmatched bases: 6. From germline, CDR1 is SGHRS and CDR2 YFSETQ. CDR3: CASSLGDRARSGELFF. In DNA form, the CDR3 reads TGCGCCAGCAGCTTGGGGGACAGGGCAAGGTCCGGGGAGCTGTTTTTT. The variable domain in full, with the rest retrieved from reference TRBV5-1 and TRBJ2-2, is KAGVTQTPRYLIKTRGQQVTLSCSPISGHRSVSWYQQTPGQGLQFLFEYFSETQRNKGNFPGRFSGRQFSNSRSEMNVSTLELGDSALYLCASSLGDRARSGELFFGEGSRLTVL.

The gene calls are TRBV30 and TRBJ1-1; D is ambiguous. The CDR3 runs to 13 residues. V shed 0 bases and J shed 11 bases, with 16 bases lying between them. The germline V gene encodes CDR1 GTSNPN and CDR2 SVGIG (reference sequence). The DNA of the CDR3 is TGTGCCTGGAGTGTCGGGCGGCAGAGCATGGCTTTCTTT. Translated, it gives CAWSVGRQSMAFF.

This chain uses TRBV28 with TRBJ2-1; 10 nucleotides align to TRBD2. CDR1 is MDHEN and CDR2 is SYDVKM in the germline V gene. Trimming cost V 2 bases and J 9 bases; bases outside gene matches: 7. CDR3 length equals 15 residues. This CDR3 reads CASSLAASGGAEQFF. The CDR3 region has the DNA TGTGCCAGCAGTTTAGCGGCTAGCGGGGGTGCTGAGCAGTTCTTC.

The V call is TRBV25-1, the J call TRBJ1-1; 7 positions match TRBD1. This CDR3 is built from 14 residues. V shed 7 bases and J 1 base; nucleotides not matched to a gene: 6. Germline CDR1 is MGHDK and CDR2 is SYGVNS. The CDR3 here is CASTTGQSNTEAFF. The CDR3, as DNA: TGTGCCAGCACGACGGGACAGTCGAACACTGAAGCTTTCTTT.

This chain uses TRBV6-5 with TRBJ2-3; tentative D call: TRBD2 (7 bases). The germline gives CDR1 MNHEY, CDR2 SVGAGI. This CDR3 contains 14 residues. Deletions cut 6 bases from V and 3 bases from J, with 13 bases between. CDR3 protein: CASSGGLRTDTQYF. The DNA of the CDR3 is TGTGCCAGCAGCGGGGGGCTACGAACAGATACGCAGTATTTT.

The rearrangement links TRBV10-2 to TRBJ2-1; D not resolved. The CDR3 has 15 amino acids. V was trimmed by 0 bases and J by 8 bases, leaving 14 bases between them. CDR1 and CDR2 from the germline V gene are WSHSY and SAAADI. The CDR3 nucleotides read TGCGCCAGCAGTGAGTCGATGACCAACACGGATGAGCAGTTCTTC. Translated, it gives CASSESMTNTDEQFF.

This sequence joins TRBV7-2 and TRBJ1-6; 9 bases line up with TRBD1. With V trimmed by 2 bases and J by 10 bases, 3 bases remained unmatched. The CDR3 is 14 residues long. Germline loops: CDR1 SGHTA, CDR2 FQGNSA. CDR3: CASSLRTGGSPLHF. CDR3 bases: TGTGCCAGCAGCTTAAGAACAGGGGGCTCACCCCTCCACTTT. Using reference TRBV7-2 and TRBJ1-6 for the parts outside the CDR3, the full variable domain is GAGVSQSPSNKVTEKGKDVELRCDPISGHTALYWYRQSLGQGLEFLIYFQGNSAPDKSGLPSDRFSAERTGGSVSTLTIQRTQQEDSAVYLCASSLRTGGSPLHFGNGTRLTVT.

The V gene is TRBV12-5, the J gene TRBJ1-1, with D possibly matching TRBD1 (5 bases). Germline values: CDR1 LGHNT, CDR2 FRNRAP. CDR3 length: 12 residues. With 0 bases removed from V and 12 bases from J, the gap between germline ends came to 11 bases. CDR3 residues: CASGLVLGTTFF. The CDR3 DNA sequence: TGTGCTAGTGGTTTGGTACTCGGGACTACTTTCTTT.

The CDR3 DNA reads as TGTGCCAGCAGCTTAACCTCGTCACCCCTCCACTTT. Its protein is CASSLTSSPLHF. The gene calls are TRBV7-9 and TRBJ1-6; no clear D. The germline CDR1 and CDR2 sequences are SEHNR and FQNEAQ (reference sequence). Trimming took 2 bases from V and 10 from J, leaving 6 bases between them. CDR3 size: 12 residues.

A word on this clone: This same CDR3 is encoded by further DNA sequences in the sample. This sequence joins TRBV9 and TRBJ2-3, with 12 bases lining up with TRBD2. Germline loops: CDR1 SGDLS, CDR2 YYNGEE. V shed 0 bases and J 2 bases; nucleotides not matched to a gene: 4. The CDR3 extends over 17 amino acids. The CDR3 here is CASSVGGLAGYTDTQYF. CDR3 DNA: TGTGCCAGCAGCGTAGGGGGACTAGCGGGCTACACAGATACGCAGTATTTT.

V and J are TRBV5-5 and TRBJ2-5; D possibly uses TRBD1 or TRBD2 (5 bases each). Germline values: CDR1 SGHKS, CDR2 YYEKEE (reference sequence). The CDR3 sequence is 14 residues long. The V end was cut by 4 bases, the J end by 2 bases, with 12 bases between. CDR3 amino acids: CASSLPGAQETQYF. CDR3 coding DNA: TGTGCCAGCAGCCTCCCCGGGGCACAAGAGACCCAGTACTTC.

In its sample, this clone was seen a few times. The chain uses TRBV7-9 and TRBJ2-7, with 11 bases that match TRBD1. V lost 5 bases to trimming and J lost 9 bases; unmatched junction nucleotides: 15. The CDR3 totals 16 residues. The germline V gene encodes CDR1 SEHNR and CDR2 FQNEAQ (reference sequence). This CDR3 is CASSQDRGLTGFGQYF. The CDR3 DNA sequence: TGTGCCAGCAGCCAGGACAGGGGGCTTACGGGTTTCGGGCAGTACTTC.

This clone was observed once. The chain uses TRBV11-3 and TRBJ2-1; D gene uncertain. V shed 5 bases and J shed 0 bases, with 11 bases lying between them. CDR1 and CDR2 (germline): SGHNT, YENEEA. The CDR3 is 15 residues long. The CDR3 sequence: CASSKSRGSYNEQFF. As DNA, the CDR3 is TGTGCCAGCAGCAAAAGTCGAGGCTCCTACAATGAGCAGTTCTTC.

CDR3 sequence reads: CASSNLRREAFF. The DNA for the CDR3 is TGTGCCAGCAGCAACCTCCGGAGGGAAGCTTTCTTT. The chain has TRBV28 and TRBJ1-1, with D unresolved. The CDR3 runs 12 residues. Between the trimmed V and J ends, which lost 6 bases and 8 bases, there was a span of 13 bases. Germline V gives CDR1 MDHEN, CDR2 SYDVKM.

As concerns this clone: This sample includes further DNA sequences coding for the same CDR3. The chain combines TRBV7-2 with TRBJ2-7; maybe TRBD1 (6 bases). The CDR3 is 14 residues long. V lost 1 base, J lost 2 bases, and 9 bases lay in between. Per germline, CDR1 SGHTA and CDR2 FQGNSA. CDR3 nucleotide sequence: TGTGCCAGCAGCTTAGTAGAGGGGGCCTACGAGCAGTACTTC. Translated: CASSLVEGAYEQYF.

The V gene is TRBV5-1, the J gene TRBJ2-5; tentative D call: TRBD2 (5 bases). With 0 bases removed from V and 10 bases from J, the gap between germline ends came to 13 bases. From germline, CDR1 is SGHRS and CDR2 YFSETQ. This CDR3 spans 13 amino acids. Written as DNA, the CDR3 is TGCGCCAGCAGCTTGGAACCAGGCGGGCTCCAGTACTTC. It is translated as CASSLEPGGLQYF.

Points on this clone: Within the sample, other DNA sequences also encode this same CDR3. The rearrangement joins TRBV5-1 to TRBJ1-5; possibly TRBD1 for D (6 bases). CDR3 size: 14 residues. Trimming took off 0 bases at V and 6 bases at J, with 10 bases between the two ends. The germline V gene has CDR1 SGHRS and CDR2 YFSETQ. The CDR3 here is CASSLAGGPQPQHF. CDR3 nucleotides: TGCGCCAGCAGCTTGGCGGGGGGCCCTCAGCCCCAGCATTTT.

The chain employs TRBV6-6 and TRBJ2-2; no definite D call. Germline CDR1 is MNHNY and CDR2 is SVGAGI (reference sequence). V lost 6 bases to trimming and J lost 0 bases, with 8 bases between them. The CDR3 is 14 residues long. CDR3 amino acids: CASRSRANTGELFF. In DNA, the CDR3 is TGTGCCAGCAGGTCCCGGGCGAACACCGGGGAGCTGTTTTTT.